The 15 T cell receptor beta chains given below trace back to one sample, sequenced in a study of blood T cells in healthy people across ages. Through a sample-barcoded 5' primer and a J-beta primer mix, a second PCR was run for roughly 7 to 12 cycles. TCRdb independently ran MiXCR on the 5' RACE reads; one entry per CDR3 protein. The repertoire holds about 800,000 distinct CDR3 sequences, over 45% seen once, with approximately 21% in the top ten. The sample consisted of blood. The source is a man younger than 40 in good health.

The J gene is TRBJ1-5, the V gene TRBV20-1; no firm D call. Trimming pared 1 base from V and 8 bases from J, leaving 9 bases between. This CDR3 comprises 12 residues. CDR1 and CDR2 (germline): DFQATT, SNEGSKA (reference sequence). CDR3 sequence reads: CSARGPGEPQHF. The CDR3 nucleotides are TGCAGTGCTAGAGGACCGGGAGAGCCCCAGCATTTT.

This clonotype was counted between two and nine times. The chain links TRBV29-1 to TRBJ2-3; D remains ambiguous. The CDR3 spans 12 residues. Trimming took 7 bases from V and 3 from J, leaving 11 bases between them. Germline CDR1 is SQVTM and CDR2 is ANQGSEA. CDR3 residues: CSAEDGTDTQYF. The CDR3 DNA sequence: TGCAGCGCCGAAGACGGAACAGATACGCAGTATTTT.

The V call is TRBV7-9, the J call TRBJ1-6; tentative D call: TRBD1 (5 bases). The CDR3 is 16 residues long. Germline CDR1 SEHNR, CDR2 FQNEAQ (reference sequence). V was cut by 7 bases and J by 9 bases, with 22 bases left in between. The DNA for the CDR3 is TGTGCCAGCACGATTCTAAGGGACCCTTTAATTTCACCCCTCCACTTT. Its protein is CASTILRDPLISPLHF.

This clonotype was seen once. Germline is not matched at one junction end, which may reflect a read error. V is TRBV7-9 and J is TRBJ2-4; no clear D. Germline V gene lookup returns CDR1 SEHNR and CDR2 FQNEAQ (reference sequence). This CDR3 spans 13 amino acids. CDR3 coding DNA: TGTGCCAACAGCGACACGATGGAAAACATTCAGTACTTC. This sequence encodes CANSDTMENIQYF.

This clonotype has only one observation. This chain uses TRBV20-1 with TRBJ2-2; D not resolved. Germline CDR1 DFQATT, CDR2 SNEGSKA (reference sequence). This CDR3 has 12 amino acids. V lost 6 bases and J 1 base, leaving 6 bases between the germline ends. CDR3 loop: CSAVQNTGELFF. CDR3 coding DNA: TGCAGTGCCGTACAGAACACCGGGGAGCTGTTTTTT.

This clonotype has only a few counts. The chain employs TRBV5-5 and TRBJ2-1; 8 nucleotides align to TRBD2. Per the germline V gene, CDR1 is SGHKS and CDR2 is YYEKEE (reference sequence). The CDR3 loop spans 13 amino acids. The J segment lost 9 bases and the V segment lost 4 bases, leaving 6 bases of the junction unmatched. CDR3 bases: TGTGCCAGCAGCCCGTGGACTAGCCTTGAGCAGTTCTTC. Translating it yields CASSPWTSLEQFF.

This chain joins TRBV3-1 and TRBJ1-2; weak D call: TRBD1 (6 bases). This CDR3 spans 15 amino acids. Trimming pared 3 bases from V and 8 bases from J, leaving 19 bases between. Germline V gene lookup returns CDR1 LGHDT and CDR2 YNNKEL (reference sequence). The CDR3 bases are TGTGCCAGCAGCCAGGACCAGGGGAGTGTGTACGGCTACACCTTC. Translating gives CASSQDQGSVYGYTF.

This clonotype was seen many times. V usage is TRBV7-2 and J usage is TRBJ1-5; 7 bases align to TRBD1. There are 14 residues in the CDR3. The V gene end was trimmed by 4 bases and the J gene end by 7 bases; junction bases not matched to a gene: 7. Germline V CDR1 and CDR2: SGHTA, FQGNSA. This CDR3 is CASSSYRGSQPQHF. DNA for the CDR3: TGTGCCAGCAGCTCCTACAGGGGATCCCAGCCCCAGCATTTT.

This clonotype has only a few counts. V gene TRBV4-3 combines with J gene TRBJ2-1; D possibly matches TRBD1 or TRBD2 (5 bases each). Between the trimmed V and J ends, which lost 1 base and 7 bases, there was a span of 26 bases. Germline loops: CDR1 LGHNA, CDR2 YSLEER. The CDR3 extends over 19 amino acids. The CDR3: CASSQVLAWLSRGDNEQFF. CDR3 DNA: TGCGCCAGCAGCCAAGTCTTGGCTTGGCTATCGCGAGGGGATAATGAGCAGTTCTTC.

The rearrangement uses TRBV28 and TRBJ1-2, with 10 nucleotides matching TRBD1. V gave up 4 bases and J gave up 10 bases; unmatched junction bases: 6. Germline V gene lookup returns CDR1 MDHEN and CDR2 SYDVKM. There are 13 residues in the CDR3. The chain's CDR3 is CASSYTGTGDYTF. CDR3 coding DNA: TGTGCCAGCAGTTATACCGGGACAGGGGACTACACCTTC.

This clonotype turned up a few times. The chain joins TRBV7-2 to TRBJ1-5; no clear D gene. Germline V gives CDR1 SGHTA, CDR2 FQGNSA. CDR3 length: 13 residues. The V end was cut by 2 bases, the J end by 5 bases, with 7 bases between. The CDR3: CASSLSRDQPQHF. The CDR3 region has the DNA TGTGCCAGCAGCTTAAGTCGTGATCAGCCCCAGCATTTT.

This clonotype has only a few counts. The chain joins TRBV4-2 to TRBJ2-5; possible D gene TRBD2, 6 bases. The CDR3 has 15 amino acids. Germline CDR1 and CDR2: LGHNA and YNFKEQ. Trimming removed 1 base from V and 2 bases from J, with 11 bases in between. The CDR3 here is CASSQVSGDQETQYF. CDR3 nucleotides: TGTGCCAGCAGCCAAGTGTCGGGGGATCAAGAGACCCAGTACTTC.

This clonotype occurred many times. J is TRBJ2-5 and V is TRBV7-2, with D tentatively TRBD2 (7 bases). V was cut by 3 bases and J by 2 bases, with 16 bases left in between. CDR3 length: 16 amino acids. The germline gives CDR1 SGHTA, CDR2 FQGNSA. The CDR3 loop reads CASSLGMAGAQETQYF. In DNA, the CDR3 is TGTGCCAGCAGCTTGGGTATGGCGGGGGCTCAAGAGACCCAGTACTTC.

The genes are TRBV6-2 or TRBV6-3 and TRBJ1-1; a weak D match, TRBD1 (5 bases). CDR3 length equals 14 residues. CDR1 is MNHEY, CDR2 SVGEGT, per germline. Trimming took off 6 bases at V and 5 bases at J, with 16 bases between the two ends. DNA for the CDR3: TGTGCCAGCAGACCCAGGGTAATGGGTACTGAAGCTTTCTTT. It encodes CASRPRVMGTEAFF.

The V call is TRBV29-1, the J call TRBJ2-5; 7 bases fit TRBD2. Judging by the DNA end, TRBJ2-7 fits better; the J call may be wrong. Germline lookup yields CDR1 SQVTM and CDR2 ANQGSEA. The CDR3 runs to 12 residues. CDR3 bases: TGCAGCGTTCGGGAGGCGGTCTACGAGCAGTACTTC. This codes for CSVREAVYEQYF.